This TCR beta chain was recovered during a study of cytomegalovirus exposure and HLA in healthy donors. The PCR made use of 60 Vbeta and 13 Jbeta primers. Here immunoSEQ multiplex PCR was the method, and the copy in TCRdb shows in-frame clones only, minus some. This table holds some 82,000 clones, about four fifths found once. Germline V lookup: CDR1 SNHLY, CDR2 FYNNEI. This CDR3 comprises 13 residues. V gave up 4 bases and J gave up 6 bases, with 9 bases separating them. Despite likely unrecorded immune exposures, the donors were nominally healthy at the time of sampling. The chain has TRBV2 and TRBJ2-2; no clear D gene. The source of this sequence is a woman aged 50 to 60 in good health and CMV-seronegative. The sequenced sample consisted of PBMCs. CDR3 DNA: TGTGCCAGCAGTGTATATAATGCCGGGGAGCTGTTTTTT. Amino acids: CASSVYNAGELFF.